Listed below are T cell receptor beta chains from one sample, sequenced in a study of cytomegalovirus exposure and HLA in healthy donors. Generated by immunoSEQ multiplex PCR, the TCRdb table keeps only in-frame clones and is missing some. The sample yields 200,000 to 250,000 clones, around 73% seen once. Input material: PBMCs. The receptors here all came from a male donor in good health and CMV-seronegative. Both conserved end residues are part of each CDR3. A D gene is named only where the DNA matches it firmly. Clone size is given for some rows only: seen once, a few or many times, or a class if the clone is expanded.

>.|.|TRBJ1-2|TRBV28
TGTGCCAGCAGTGCGGGGTACTATGGCTACACCTTC
CASSAGYYGYTF
>.|.|TRBJ2-7|TRBV5-1
TGCGCCAGCAGCTTGGTAGGGAGCTACGAGCAGTACTTC
CASSLVGSYEQYF
>.|TRBD1|TRBJ2-7|TRBV10-1
TGCGCCAGCAGTGACTCCGGGACAGGGCCCTACTACGAGCAGTACTTC
CASSDSGTGPYYEQYF
>.|TRBD2|TRBJ2-3|TRBV11-2
TGTGCCAGCAGCTTTGCAGCGGGAGTAGCGGATACGCAGTATTTT
CASSFAAGVADTQYF
>.|.|TRBJ2-5|TRBV30
TGTGCCTGGAGTGTAGCGGGAGAGACCCAGTACTTC
CAWSVAGETQYF
>.|.|TRBJ1-1|TRBV5-1
TGCGCCAGCACCCGAGGCGGCCAGAACACTGAAGCTTTCTTT
CASTRGGQNTEAFF
>once|.|TRBJ1-1|TRBV6-5
TGTGCCAGCAGTTACTCGCGGGCCCTGAACACTGAAGCTTTCTTT
CASSYSRALNTEAFF
>.|TRBD1|TRBJ2-7|TRBV6-5
TGTGCCAGCAGTAGGACAGGGGGCAGGGAGCAGTACTTC
CASSRTGGREQYF
>.|.|TRBJ2-7|TRBV4-2
TGTGCCAGCAGCCATGTCCTCAGGGGTAAGAGCGTCTACGAGCAGTACTTC
CASSHVLRGKSVYEQYF
>.|.|TRBJ1-2|TRBV7-9
TGTGCCAGCAGCTTAGACAGTAACTATGGCTACACCTTC
CASSLDSNYGYTF
>.|TRBD2|TRBJ2-1|TRBV5-1
TGCGCCAGCAGCCCACTAGCGGGAGCCTCCTACAATGAGCAGTTCTTC
CASSPLAGASYNEQFF
>.|TRBD2|TRBJ2-1|TRBV19
TGTGCCAGTAGTCCCGGCGGGGGGGTCAATGAGCAGTTCTTC
CASSPGGGVNEQFF